The 25 T cell receptor beta chains below come from one sample, sequenced in a study of T cell responses to AZD1222 COVID-19 vaccine. Sequencing used immunoSEQ multiplex PCR; TCRdb keeps in-frame clones, though not all of them. Seen here are some 92,000 clones, approximately 89% observed once, and the top ten hold around 5.2%. The sequences come from peripheral blood, collected on day 0 of MenACWY control vaccination. These receptors all come from an adult in good health.

The chain combines TRBV6-5 with TRBJ2-5; TRBD1 is a possible D gene (6 bases). Trimming removed 10 bases from V and 3 bases from J, with 18 bases in between. Germline V gene lookup returns CDR1 MNHEY and CDR2 SVGAGI. This CDR3 region has 14 residues. The DNA of the CDR3 is TGTGCCATCCAAGGATGGGGGCAAAAAGAGACCCAGTACTTC. Amino acid sequence: CAIQGWGQKETQYF.

The rearrangement uses TRBV5-8 and TRBJ1-4; D gene ambiguous. The CDR3 is 10 residues long. CDR1 SGHTS and CDR2 YDEGEE come from the germline V gene. Trimming removed 5 bases from V and 8 bases from J, with 4 bases in between. The CDR3 DNA reads as TGTGCCAGCAGGGGAGAAAAACTGTTTTTT. Its translation: CASRGEKLFF.

In its sample, this clone was seen a few times. The chain links TRBV11-2 to TRBJ2-3; 10 bases agree with TRBD2. Germline V lookup: CDR1 SGHAT, CDR2 FQNNGV. The CDR3 has 17 amino acids. After removal of 0 bases from V and 3 bases from J, the junction contained 6 bases not matched to a gene. The CDR3 protein is CASSLDTSGTPTDTQYF. The DNA of the CDR3 is TGTGCCAGCAGCTTAGACACTAGCGGGACCCCGACAGATACGCAGTATTTT. Together with reference TRBV11-2 and TRBJ2-3, the CDR3 gives the full variable domain: EAGVAQSPRYKIIEKRQSVAFWCNPISGHATLYWYQQILGQGPKLLIQFQNNGVVDDSQLPKDRFSAERLKGVDSTLKIQPAKLEDSAVYLCASSLDTSGTPTDTQYFGPGTRLTVL.

The rearrangement uses TRBV11-2 and TRBJ2-7, with D tentatively TRBD1 or TRBD2 (5 bases each). The V gene's germline CDR1 is SGHAT and CDR2 FQNNGV. This CDR3 has 16 residues. The germline V and J ends were trimmed by 5 bases and 0 bases, with 17 bases remaining between them. This chain's CDR3 is CASSRTAAGTSYEQYF. Here the CDR3 DNA reads TGTGCCAGCAGCCGAACCGCGGCAGGGACCTCCTACGAGCAGTACTTC.

The V gene is TRBV7-2, the J gene TRBJ2-7; 8 bases match TRBD1. This CDR3 spans 15 amino acids. Germline V gene lookup returns CDR1 SGHTA and CDR2 FQGNSA. V shed 6 bases, J shed 0 bases, and the junction held 7 bases outside the gene matches. CDR3 DNA: TGTGCCAGCAGGGGGGACAGGACGAGCTCCTACGAGCAGTACTTC. Its translation is CASRGDRTSSYEQYF.

The rearrangement uses TRBV27 and TRBJ2-3; D not resolved. Trimming took 9 bases from V and 1 from J, leaving 8 bases between them. Germline assignment: CDR1 MNHEY and CDR2 SMNVEV (reference sequence). The CDR3 contains 12 residues. CDR3: CASRLGTDTQYF. CDR3 DNA: TGTGCCAGTAGACTTGGCACAGATACGCAGTATTTT.

The chain combines TRBV27 with TRBJ2-5; 10 bases are shared with TRBD2. Losses at the gene ends were 7 bases for V and 5 bases for J; bases not matched to a gene: 4. In germline, CDR1 is MNHEY, CDR2 SMNVEV (reference sequence). The CDR3 spans 13 residues. CDR3 nucleotide sequence: TGTGCCAGCAAACCGGGACTAGCGGAGACCCAGTACTTC. Translation: CASKPGLAETQYF.

The table lists this clone with a count of one. At one end the junction does not follow the germline gene, possibly because of a read error. This chain joins TRBV6-1 and TRBJ1-6; TRBD1 matches at 9 bases. CDR1 and CDR2 (germline): MNHNS, SASEGT. The CDR3 runs 16 residues. CDR3 coding DNA: TGTGCCAGCAGTGCGACAGGGGGAAGATATAGTTCACCCCTCCACTTT. This codes for CASSATGGRYSSPLHF.

The chain recombines TRBV24-1 with TRBJ2-3, with D tentatively TRBD2 (6 bases). The CDR3 contains 16 residues. Trimming pared 4 bases from V and 4 bases from J, leaving 17 bases between. Germline V lookup: CDR1 KGHDR, CDR2 SFDVKD. The CDR3 sequence: CATSDSGGRVSDTQYF. DNA of the CDR3: TGTGCCACCAGTGACTCCGGGGGTAGGGTTTCAGATACGCAGTATTTT.

Details on this clone: This sample also contains other DNA sequences that code for the same CDR3. V is TRBV10-1 and J is TRBJ1-5; D call uncertain. The CDR3 spans 13 residues. Germline CDR1 and CDR2: WNHNN and SYGVQD (reference sequence). Deletions cut 3 bases from V and 5 bases from J, with 8 bases between. CDR3 amino acids: CASSEGRDQPQHF. Written as DNA, the CDR3 is TGCGCCAGCAGTGAAGGAAGGGATCAGCCCCAGCATTTT.

The CDR3 DNA is TGTGCCAGCAGCAGACTACTAGCGGGGGGGCCGTCGGACTACGAGCAGTACTTC. It specifies CASSRLLAGGPSDYEQYF. This chain links TRBV7-8 with TRBJ2-7, with 13 bases lining up with TRBD2. CDR1 is SGHVS and CDR2 is FQNEAQ in the germline V gene. The CDR3 is made up of 18 amino acids. J was trimmed by 3 bases and V by 5 bases; bases with no gene match: 13.

The CDR3 DNA reads TGCAGCGTTGTTTCCGGAATTGGTGAAAAACTGTTTTTT. It codes for CSVVSGIGEKLFF. The rearrangement joins TRBV29-1 to TRBJ1-4; D uncertain. Trimming stripped 4 bases from V and 7 bases from J, with 13 bases between. The CDR3 extends over 13 amino acids. Germline values: CDR1 SQVTM, CDR2 ANQGSEA.

This clone has only a few counts. Other nucleotide sequences from this sample produce the same CDR3. The gene calls are TRBV25-1 and TRBJ1-6; D unclear. Trimming took off 2 bases at V and 10 bases at J, with 9 bases between the two ends. Germline CDR1 and CDR2: MGHDK and SYGVNS. The CDR3 consists of 13 residues. The CDR3 region has the DNA TGTGCCAGCAGTGAAAAGGGCAACTCACCCCTCCACTTT. Its translation: CASSEKGNSPLHF.

The V call is TRBV5-1, the J call TRBJ1-2; TRBD1 might be the D (5 bases). The V end was cut by 4 bases, the J end by 4 bases, with 14 bases between. Germline lookup yields CDR1 SGHRS and CDR2 YFSETQ. This CDR3 has 14 residues. CDR3 sequence: CASSPRADGYGYTF. Here the CDR3 DNA reads TGCGCCAGCAGCCCCAGGGCCGACGGCTATGGCTACACCTTC.

The rearrangement joins TRBV7-9 to TRBJ1-2; 8 bases are a match to TRBD1. The germline gives CDR1 SEHNR, CDR2 FQNEAQ (reference sequence). Trimming removed 0 bases from V and 6 bases from J; junction bases left unmatched: 6. This CDR3 is built from 15 residues. CDR3 residues: CASSLAGQDSNGYTF. The CDR3 DNA reads as TGTGCCAGCAGCTTAGCGGGACAGGATTCAAATGGCTACACCTTC.

The chain recombines TRBV19 with TRBJ1-1; D is possibly TRBD1 (5 bases). The length of the CDR3 is 14 residues. The germline V gene has CDR1 LNHDA and CDR2 SQIVND (reference sequence). V lost 1 base and J 3 bases, leaving 9 bases between the germline ends. Written as DNA, the CDR3 is TGTGCCAGTAGTATAGTCGGGGGGGACACTGAAGCTTTCTTT. Encoded protein: CASSIVGGDTEAFF.

The chain links TRBV6-5 to TRBJ2-7; 7 bases are a match to TRBD1. The V gene's germline CDR1 is MNHEY and CDR2 SVGAGI. V lost 6 bases to trimming and J lost 3 bases; unmatched junction nucleotides: 5. The CDR3 contains 13 residues. The DNA of the CDR3 is TGTGCCAGCAGGGGGACAGTAGTCTACGAGCAGTACTTC. This sequence encodes CASRGTVVYEQYF.

The rearrangement uses TRBV6-5 and TRBJ1-3, with 8 bases matching TRBD1. CDR3 length equals 14 residues. V trimming: 5 bases; J trimming: 3 bases; junction bases outside the gene matches: 3. Germline V gene data show CDR1 as MNHEY and CDR2 as SVGAGI. Here the CDR3 reads CASSQGARGNTIYF. CDR3 coding DNA: TGTGCCAGCAGTCAGGGGGCGCGTGGAAACACCATATATTTT.

This sequence joins TRBV11-2 and TRBJ2-2, with 9 bases aligning to TRBD1. Germline-derived CDR1 and CDR2 are SGHAT and FQNNGV. The CDR3 sequence is 17 residues long. J gave up 2 bases and V 5 bases, and 9 bases lay outside the gene matches. The CDR3 region has the DNA TGTGCCAGCAGCCCCTGGTTGGGACAGGGAAACACCGGGGAGCTGTTTTTT. It specifies CASSPWLGQGNTGELFF.

The chain uses TRBV7-9 and TRBJ1-2; D unresolved. Germline CDR1 reads SEHNR; CDR2 reads FQNEAQ (reference sequence). V lost 0 bases and J lost 2, with 7 bases in between. This CDR3 spans 14 amino acids. CDR3 sequence: CASSLAQRNYGYTF. As DNA, the CDR3 is TGTGCCAGCAGCTTAGCCCAGAGAAACTATGGCTACACCTTC.

J is TRBJ2-1 and V is TRBV7-9, with TRBD2 matching over 10 bases. The CDR3 totals 16 residues. J lost 6 bases, V lost 5 bases, and 10 bases had no gene match. The germline V gene encodes CDR1 SEHNR and CDR2 FQNEAQ (reference sequence). CDR3 amino acids: CASSLVDLAGANEQFF. The CDR3 DNA reads as TGTGCCAGCAGCCTAGTCGATCTAGCGGGAGCCAATGAGCAGTTCTTC.

The chain is built from TRBV28 and TRBJ2-1; TRBD1 agrees at 9 bases. This CDR3 is 15 amino acids long. The J segment lost 6 bases and the V segment lost 6 bases, leaving 9 bases of the junction unmatched. Germline V gene sequence: CDR1 MDHEN, CDR2 SYDVKM. In nucleotides, the CDR3 is TGTGCCAGCAGCCATCCGACAGGGGGGCTCAATGAGCAGTTCTTC. Translation gives CASSHPTGGLNEQFF.

The CDR3 is CASSVKANTGELFF. The CDR3 nucleotides read TGTGCCAGCAGCGTAAAAGCTAACACCGGGGAGCTGTTTTTT. The chain combines TRBV9 with TRBJ2-2; unclear D gene. CDR1 is SGDLS, CDR2 YYNGEE, per germline. V lost 1 base to trimming and J lost 2 bases, with 6 bases between them. The length of the CDR3 is 14 residues.

The chain recombines TRBV28 with TRBJ1-1; unclear D gene. Between the trimmed V and J ends, which lost 2 bases and 3 bases, there was a span of 7 bases. Germline CDR1 MDHEN, CDR2 SYDVKM. The CDR3 runs 13 residues. CDR3 sequence: CASSLEYDTEAFF. The CDR3 region has the DNA TGTGCCAGCAGTTTAGAGTACGACACTGAAGCTTTCTTT.

V gene TRBV7-2 combines with J gene TRBJ2-4; 9 bases are shared with TRBD2. In germline, CDR1 is SGHTA, CDR2 FQGNSA. V was clipped by 5 bases and J by 8 bases; unmatched bases: 7. This CDR3 is 14 amino acids long. The CDR3 sequence: CASSPPGTSYIQYF. CDR3 nucleotide sequence: TGTGCCAGCAGCCCTCCCGGGACTAGCTACATTCAGTACTTC.